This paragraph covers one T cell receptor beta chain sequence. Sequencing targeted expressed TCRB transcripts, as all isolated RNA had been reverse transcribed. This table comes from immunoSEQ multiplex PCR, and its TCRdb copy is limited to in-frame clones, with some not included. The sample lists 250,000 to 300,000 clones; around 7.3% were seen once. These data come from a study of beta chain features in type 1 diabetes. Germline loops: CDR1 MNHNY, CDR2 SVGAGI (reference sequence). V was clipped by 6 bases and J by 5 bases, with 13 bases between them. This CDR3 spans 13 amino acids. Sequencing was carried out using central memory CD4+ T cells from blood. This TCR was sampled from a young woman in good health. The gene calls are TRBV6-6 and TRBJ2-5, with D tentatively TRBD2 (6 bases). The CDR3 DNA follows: TGTGCCAGCAGAGAAAATGGGGGGGAGACCCAGTACTTC. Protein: CASRENGGETQYF.